These 31 T cell receptor beta chains share one sample of origin, sequenced in a study of T cells of healthy individuals (dated by TCRdb to about 2018). The library was generated by 5' RACE. The sequencing machine was an Illumina MiSeq. The public reads were reprocessed in TCRdb via fastp at Q25 and MiXCR, keeping in-frame beta chains. Entries that share a CDR3 protein sequence are merged under the most common genes and DNA. This sample is represented by under 70,000 distinct CDR3 sequences; about 14% of them were singletons. The ten largest clones take up about 15% of the sample. Receptors were obtained from a human donor in good health.

The chain couples TRBV29-1 to TRBJ1-2; TRBD1 might be the D (6 bases). Trimming left V 1 base short and J 2 bases short, with 11 bases between. This CDR3 contains 14 residues. CDR1 is SQVTM and CDR2 is ANQGSEA in the germline V gene. The CDR3 DNA sequence: TGCAGCGTTGAAGCGGGGGGCTTGAACTATGGCTACACCTTC. Translation: CSVEAGGLNYGYTF. Full variable domain (missing parts from reference TRBV29-1 and TRBJ1-2): SAVISQKPSRDICQRGTSLTIQCQVDSQVTMMFWYRQQPGQSLTLIATANQGSEATYESGFVIDKFPISRPNLTFSTLTVSNMSPEDSSIYLCSVEAGGLNYGYTFGSGTRLTVV.

This clonotype was seen repeatedly, ten times or more. Here the CDR3 DNA reads TGTGCCAGCAGCCTCGGGGTTCTCTACGAGCAGTACTTC. It is translated as CASSLGVLYEQYF. The rearrangement uses TRBV3-1 and TRBJ2-7; D is possibly TRBD2 (5 bases). V was shortened by 4 bases and J by 3 bases, with 10 bases between the two germline ends. The CDR3 has 13 amino acids. CDR1 LGHDT and CDR2 YNNKEL come from the germline V gene (reference sequence).

Worth noting for this clonotype: One junction end disagrees with the germline gene, perhaps due to a read error. The V call is TRBV2, the J call TRBJ1-1; D not certain. The length of the CDR3 is 12 residues. Germline loops: CDR1 SNHLY, CDR2 FYNNEI. Here the CDR3 reads CASSEALRGAFF. DNA for the CDR3: TGTGCCAGCAGCGAAGCCCTCCGCGGAGCTTTCTTT.

The V call is TRBV7-6, the J call TRBJ1-1; a possible D gene is TRBD1 (5 bases). CDR1 is SGHVS and CDR2 is FNYEAQ in the germline V gene. V was pared by 4 bases and J by 5 bases, with 17 bases between. The CDR3 contains 15 residues. The CDR3 region has the DNA TGTGCCAGCAGCTATAGAACGCCCAAGGGGACTGAAGCTTTCTTT. Encoded protein: CASSYRTPKGTEAFF.

This chain joins TRBV3-1 and TRBJ1-2; D remains ambiguous. Trimming took off 4 bases at V and 8 bases at J, with 20 bases between the two ends. The CDR3 length is 15 residues. Per the germline V gene, CDR1 is LGHDT and CDR2 is YNNKEL (reference sequence). The DNA of the CDR3 is TGTGCCAGCAGCCTGTCCGGACTTCCTAACGGGGGCTACACCTTC. As protein: CASSLSGLPNGGYTF.

By share, this clonotype ranks as medium-sized. The chain joins TRBV28 to TRBJ2-5, with 10 bases aligning to TRBD2. V lost 7 bases to trimming and J lost 5 bases; unmatched junction nucleotides: 13. CDR3 size: 16 residues. Germline V lookup: CDR1 MDHEN, CDR2 SYDVKM. The DNA of the CDR3 is TGTGCCAGCAACTTAAGCGGGAGGGGTGGATGGGAGACCCAGTACTTC. Its protein product is CASNLSGRGGWETQYF.

Only one count was recorded for this clonotype. The chain is built from TRBV7-2 and TRBJ2-4; D may be TRBD2 (6 bases). The V end was cut by 5 bases, the J end by 6 bases, with 14 bases between. The CDR3 has 14 residues. CDR1 SGHTA and CDR2 FQGNSA come from the germline V gene. Here the CDR3 DNA reads TGTGCCAGCAGCACCGGGGGAATCTTAAACATTCAGTACTTC. This codes for CASSTGGILNIQYF.

This chain links TRBV11-2 with TRBJ2-1; 9 nucleotides line up with TRBD2. Germline values: CDR1 SGHAT, CDR2 FQNNGV. The CDR3 totals 15 residues. J was trimmed by 10 bases and V by 0 bases; bases with no gene match: 7. For the CDR3, the DNA is TGTGCCAGCAGCTTAGATCTAGCGGGATCTAAGGAGCAGTTCTTC. Its protein product is CASSLDLAGSKEQFF. Filled out from reference TRBV11-2 and TRBJ2-1, the complete variable domain reads EAGVAQSPRYKIIEKRQSVAFWCNPISGHATLYWYQQILGQGPKLLIQFQNNGVVDDSQLPKDRFSAERLKGVDSTLKIQPAKLEDSAVYLCASSLDLAGSKEQFFGPGTRLTVL.

The table lists this clonotype with a few counts. The rearrangement joins TRBV7-9 to TRBJ1-2; D might be TRBD1 (5 bases). The CDR3 has 14 residues. Per the germline V gene, CDR1 is SEHNR and CDR2 is FQNEAQ (reference sequence). V was trimmed by 1 base and J by 6 bases, leaving 12 bases between them. This CDR3 is CASSLGSGDNGYTF. CDR3 nucleotides: TGTGCCAGCAGCTTAGGATCGGGGGATAATGGCTACACCTTC.

The rearrangement links TRBV7-2 to TRBJ1-6; TRBD1 might be the D (5 bases). Trimming took 4 bases from V and 4 from J, leaving 11 bases between them. Germline V gene lookup returns CDR1 SGHTA and CDR2 FQGNSA. This CDR3 has 15 residues. In DNA, the CDR3 is TGTGCCAGCAGCTCCCGGGGACGGTATAATTCACCCCTCCACTTT. It encodes CASSSRGRYNSPLHF. The entire variable domain, with the rest obtained from reference TRBV7-2 and TRBJ1-6, is as follows: GAGVSQSPSNKVTEKGKDVELRCDPISGHTALYWYRQSLGQGLEFLIYFQGNSAPDKSGLPSDRFSAERTGGSVSTLTIQRTQQEDSAVYLCASSSRGRYNSPLHFGNGTRLTVT.

This clonotype came up a few times. The CDR3 DNA follows: TGTGCCAGCAGTCTGACCGGCGGGGAGCTGTTTTTT. It encodes CASSLTGGELFF. J is TRBJ2-2 and V is TRBV12-3 or TRBV12-4, with unresolved D. This CDR3 contains 12 residues. The V end was cut by 5 bases, the J end by 7 bases, with 8 bases between.

This clonotype was counted many times. This chain joins TRBV15 and TRBJ2-2; TRBD2 matches 7 bases. V lost 1 base to trimming and J lost 5 bases; unmatched junction nucleotides: 4. This CDR3 region has 15 residues. Looked up from germline, CDR1 is LNHNV and CDR2 is YYDKDF (reference sequence). The CDR3 loop reads CATSRVLAVTGELFF. The CDR3 nucleotides read TGTGCCACCAGCAGAGTCCTAGCGGTAACCGGGGAGCTGTTTTTT.

The chain is built from TRBV2 and TRBJ2-1; D not certain. The CDR3 has 14 residues. From germline, CDR1 is SNHLY and CDR2 FYNNEI. Trimming left V 2 bases short and J 0 bases short, with 5 bases between. For the CDR3, the DNA is TGTGCCAGCAGTGAAAGGAGCTCCTACAATGAGCAGTTCTTC. This sequence encodes CASSERSSYNEQFF.

This clonotype was picked up many times. The chain joins TRBV4-1 to TRBJ2-4; TRBD1 matches 10 bases. V trimming: 1 base; J trimming: 2 bases; junction bases outside the gene matches: 8. This CDR3 comprises 18 residues. Germline CDR1 is MGHRA and CDR2 is YSYEKL. The CDR3: CASSQASQGQGSKNIQYF. In nucleotides, the CDR3 is TGCGCCAGCAGCCAAGCCAGCCAGGGACAGGGGTCCAAAAACATTCAGTACTTC.

This clonotype has a handful of counts. CDR3 nucleotide sequence: TGTGCCAGCACCCTTAGGGGAGGGTACACTGAAGCTTTCTTT. This sequence encodes CASTLRGGYTEAFF. The genes are TRBV5-4 and TRBJ1-1; D is possibly TRBD1 (5 bases). This CDR3 is built from 14 residues. Germline CDR1 reads SGHNT; CDR2 reads YYREEE (reference sequence). Trimming took off 6 bases at V and 3 bases at J, with 15 bases between the two ends. The entire variable domain, with the rest obtained from reference TRBV5-4 and TRBJ1-1, is as follows: ETGVTQSPTHLIKTRGQQVTLRCSSQSGHNTVSWYQQALGQGPQFIFQYYREEENGRGNFPPRFSGLQFPNYSSELNVNALELDDSALYLCASTLRGGYTEAFFGQGTRLTVV.

This clonotype was counted between two and nine times. A junction end diverges from the germline sequence, so it may reflect a read error. The chain links TRBV4-1 to TRBJ2-7; D is undetermined. CDR3 length equals 16 residues. The germline V gene encodes CDR1 MGHRA and CDR2 YSYEKL. CDR3: CASSQEISLPSYEQYF. CDR3 DNA: TGCGCCAGCAGTCAAGAGATTAGTCTGCCCTCCTACGAGCAGTACTTC.

The CDR3 here is CASSLVPARPTYEQYF. The DNA for the CDR3 is TGTGCCAGCAGCTTAGTGCCGGCCAGACCCACCTACGAGCAGTACTTC. V and J are TRBV7-2 and TRBJ2-7; D is unresolved. Germline V gene lookup returns CDR1 SGHTA and CDR2 FQGNSA. V was pared by 1 base and J by 2 bases, with 15 bases between. The CDR3 extends over 16 amino acids.

This clonotype appeared many times. This chain joins TRBV5-1 and TRBJ2-3; 12 bases are shared with TRBD2. V shed 4 bases, J shed 0 bases, and the junction held 9 bases outside the gene matches. The V gene's germline CDR1 is SGHRS and CDR2 YFSETQ. CDR3 length equals 18 residues. CDR3 sequence: CASSTVTSGGTSTDTQYF. Here the CDR3 DNA reads TGCGCCAGCAGCACCGTGACTAGCGGGGGCACTAGCACAGATACGCAGTATTTT.

J is TRBJ2-7 and V is TRBV11-2; no clear D gene. From germline, CDR1 is SGHAT and CDR2 FQNNGV. Trimming removed 3 bases at V and 0 bases at J, with 9 bases between. The CDR3 extends over 14 amino acids. Written as DNA, the CDR3 is TGTGCCAGCAGCTTGAGAAGTGGCTCCTACGAGCAGTACTTC. Encoded protein: CASSLRSGSYEQYF.

At least ten counts were recorded for this clonotype. The chain joins TRBV29-1 to TRBJ2-7, with 8 bases identical to TRBD1. After removal of 7 bases from V and 6 bases from J, the junction contained 11 bases not matched to a gene. Germline values: CDR1 SQVTM, CDR2 ANQGSEA. This CDR3 comprises 13 residues. Here the CDR3 DNA reads TGCAGCGGGACGATAGGACAGGGAGGCGAGCAGTACTTC. Translating it yields CSGTIGQGGEQYF.

This clonotype was counted many times. The V call is TRBV9, the J call TRBJ1-5; 7 positions match TRBD1. J was trimmed by 6 bases and V by 0 bases; bases with no gene match: 6. The CDR3 totals 15 residues. CDR1 and CDR2 (germline): SGDLS, YYNGEE. DNA for the CDR3: TGTGCCAGCAGCGTAGATCCAGGGGGGATTCAGCCCCAGCATTTT. It is translated as CASSVDPGGIQPQHF.

There are many counts of this clonotype. The chain combines TRBV7-2 with TRBJ2-1, with 9 bases aligning to TRBD1. Trimming took 5 bases from V and 0 from J; bases not matched to a gene: 5. The CDR3 covers 16 residues. CDR1 and CDR2 (germline): SGHTA, FQGNSA. DNA of the CDR3: TGTGCCAGCAGCCCCGGGACAGGGAGCTCCTACAATGAGCAGTTCTTC. Amino acid sequence: CASSPGTGSSYNEQFF.

This clonotype has just a few counts. The chain links TRBV20-1 to TRBJ2-3, with 9 bases aligning to TRBD2. J lost 3 bases, V lost 7 bases, and 8 bases had no gene match. CDR1 is DFQATT, CDR2 SNEGSKA, per germline (reference sequence). The length of the CDR3 is 14 residues. For the CDR3, the DNA is TGCAGTGGTCTGCGGGGGGGCCTGACAGATACGCAGTATTTT. Translated: CSGLRGGLTDTQYF.

This clonotype was recorded a few times. This sequence joins TRBV10-3 and TRBJ2-5, with D perhaps given as TRBD1 or TRBD2 (5 bases each). Germline V CDR1 and CDR2: ENHRY, SYGVKD. There are 13 residues in the CDR3. Trimming removed 0 bases at V and 4 bases at J, with 6 bases between. The CDR3 DNA is TGTGCCATCAGTGAGTCGGGGGTAGAGACCCAGTACTTC. Its translation: CAISESGVETQYF.

This clonotype was observed at least ten times. The chain combines TRBV13 with TRBJ2-1; 9 positions agree with TRBD2. CDR1 PRHDT and CDR2 FYEKMQ come from the germline V gene (reference sequence). The CDR3 extends over 17 amino acids. V dropped 0 bases and J dropped 0; count of bases not matched to a gene: 3. DNA of the CDR3: TGTGCCAGCAGCTTAGGAGGTAGCGGGAGCTCCTACAATGAGCAGTTCTTC. Residues: CASSLGGSGSSYNEQFF.

This clonotype was seen a handful of times. The CDR3 loop is CASSPRRTEAFF. DNA of the CDR3: TGTGCCAGCAGCCCACGGAGGACTGAAGCTTTCTTT. The V gene is TRBV28, the J gene TRBJ1-1; no firm D call. V was cut by 6 bases and J by 5 bases, with 10 bases left in between. CDR1 and CDR2 from the germline V gene are MDHEN and SYDVKM. The CDR3 runs to 12 residues.

This sequence joins TRBV6-1 and TRBJ1-1, with D possibly matching TRBD1 (5 bases). Germline V lookup: CDR1 MNHNS, CDR2 SASEGT. This CDR3 has 15 residues. V was cut by 3 bases and J by 3 bases, with 14 bases left in between. The CDR3, as DNA: TGTGCCAGCAGTGAGGCCCCGACAGCATACACTGAAGCTTTCTTT. It specifies CASSEAPTAYTEAFF.

This chain joins TRBV2 and TRBJ2-2, with 12 bases that match TRBD2. Germline CDR1 reads SNHLY; CDR2 reads FYNNEI. This CDR3 contains 15 residues. V lost 5 bases and J lost 4; bases outside the gene matches: 2. Here the CDR3 DNA reads TGTGCCAGCAGTTCACTAGCGGGAGGCACCGGGGAGCTGTTTTTT. Translating gives CASSSLAGGTGELFF.

The chain combines TRBV24-1 with TRBJ2-7, with 7 bases matching TRBD2. Germline loops: CDR1 KGHDR, CDR2 SFDVKD. J was trimmed by 6 bases and V by 1 base; bases with no gene match: 5. The CDR3 sequence is 14 residues long. This CDR3 is CATSDFGGGAEQYF. CDR3 nucleotide sequence: TGTGCCACCAGTGATTTCGGGGGAGGGGCCGAGCAGTACTTC.

This clonotype has just a few counts. The chain uses TRBV6-2 or TRBV6-3 and TRBJ1-5; tentative D call: TRBD1 (5 bases). The V gene lost 7 bases and the J gene lost 1 base, with 14 bases spanning the gap. Per germline, CDR1 MNHEY and CDR2 SVGEGT. This CDR3 has 15 amino acids. CDR3 DNA: TGTGCCAGCAACCGGCTCCCAGGGAGCAATCAGCCCCAGCATTTT. Protein product: CASNRLPGSNQPQHF.

V usage is TRBV20-1 and J usage is TRBJ2-2, with 8 nucleotides matching TRBD2. V shed 0 bases and J 13 bases; nucleotides not matched to a gene: 13. The germline V gene has CDR1 DFQATT and CDR2 SNEGSKA (reference sequence). CDR3 length: 15 amino acids. The CDR3 nucleotides are TGCAGTGCTAGAGATCCGGGGGCCCCAGCGGGAGTGCTGTTTTTT. This translates into CSARDPGAPAGVLFF.